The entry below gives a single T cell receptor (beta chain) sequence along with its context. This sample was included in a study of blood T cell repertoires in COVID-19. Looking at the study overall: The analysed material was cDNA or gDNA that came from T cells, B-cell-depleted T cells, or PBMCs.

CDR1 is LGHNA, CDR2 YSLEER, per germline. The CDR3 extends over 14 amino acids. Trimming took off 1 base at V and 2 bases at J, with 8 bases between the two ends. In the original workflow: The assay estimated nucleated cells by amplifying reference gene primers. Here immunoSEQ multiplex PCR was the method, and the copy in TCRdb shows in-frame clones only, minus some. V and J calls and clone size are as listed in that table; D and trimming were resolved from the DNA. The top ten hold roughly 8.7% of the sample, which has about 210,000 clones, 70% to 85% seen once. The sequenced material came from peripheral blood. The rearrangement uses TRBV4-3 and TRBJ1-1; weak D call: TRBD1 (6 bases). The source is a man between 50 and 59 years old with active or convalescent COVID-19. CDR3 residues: CASSQGTANTEAFF. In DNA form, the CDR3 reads TGCGCCAGCAGCCAAGGGACAGCTAACACTGAAGCTTTCTTT.